This TCR beta chain was sequenced in a study of long-term antiretroviral therapy in people with HIV. Whole-study findings and limits: An increase in diversity followed ART, yet levels stayed below transplant donor controls. Pre-ART-expanded clones dominated the repertoire at all time points.

At survey level, the immunoSEQ assay was run in its v3.0 version. Produced via immunoSEQ multiplex PCR; TCRdb's table is partial and in-frame only. The sample includes approximately 19,000 clones, 70% to 80% of them seen just once. A note on this clone: Its antigen is as yet unknown.

The sequencing here drew on unsorted PBMCs, taken at the start of antiretroviral therapy, before treatment. This sequence originates from a young man with HIV.

The CDR3 coding sequence is TGCAGCGTCCCCTTGCCCGGGGGCGAGCAGTACTTC. Its translation is CSVPLPGGEQYF. This chain connects TRBV29-1 to TRBJ2-7, with TRBD2 as a possible D gene (6 bases). Per the germline V gene, CDR1 is SQVTM and CDR2 is ANQGSEA. CDR3 length equals 12 residues. V shed 6 bases and J shed 6 bases, with 15 bases lying between them.